Below, 8 T cell receptor beta chains from the same sample are listed, as sequenced in a study of shared clonotypes between healthy human individuals. Sequencing was performed with immunoSEQ multiplex PCR; in TCRdb, only in-frame clones are kept and a portion is missing. The sample has around 2.1 million clones; approximately 96% are singletons. The sequencing input was naive CD4+ T cells sorted from blood. The subset is: CD45RA+ positively selected. These receptors originate from a man aged 18 to 29 in good health.

As concerns this clone: The conserved phenylalanine or tryptophan is not found at the CDR3 terminus, so this likely reflects a read error. The DNA is omitted, as the CDR3 cannot be located on it reliably, and the CDR3 follows TCRdb's listing. The rearrangement links TRBV28 to TRBJ2-3. Per the germline V gene, CDR1 is MDHEN and CDR2 is SYDVKM. The CDR3 spans 11 amino acids, including both terminal residues. CDR3 sequence reads: CASSSQGQTVL.

The rearrangement uses TRBV7-9 and TRBJ2-7, with 8 bases identical to TRBD2. Trimming removed 4 bases from V and 3 bases from J; junction bases left unmatched: 8. The CDR3 contains 15 residues. Germline V gene data show CDR1 as SEHNR and CDR2 as FQNEAQ (reference sequence). CDR3 sequence (DNA): TGTGCCAGCAGCTCCGTCCGGGAGGGCTTCTACGAGCAGTACTTC. Translating gives CASSSVREGFYEQYF.

The chain links TRBV2 to TRBJ2-3, with unresolved D. The CDR3 has 16 residues. Germline lookup yields CDR1 SNHLY and CDR2 FYNNEI. Trimming removed 6 bases at V and 0 bases at J, with 16 bases between. CDR3 DNA sequence: TGTGCCAGCAGCCGACTTCGAGACATTAGCACAGATACGCAGTATTTT. It specifies CASSRLRDISTDTQYF.

This sequence joins TRBV7-3 and TRBJ2-2; the D call may be TRBD1 or TRBD2 (5 bases each). This CDR3 is 15 amino acids long. Germline CDR1 SGHTA, CDR2 FQGTGA. The ends were cut back, 2 bases at V and 3 bases at J, with 10 bases in the middle. CDR3 sequence: CASSLWDGYTGELFF. CDR3 nucleotide sequence: TGTGCCAGCAGCTTATGGGACGGATACACCGGGGAGCTGTTTTTT.

The CDR3 sequence is CASSLKGGRTDTQYF. The DNA of the CDR3 is TGTGCCAGCAGTTTAAAGGGCGGGCGCACAGATACGCAGTATTTT. This chain uses TRBV27 with TRBJ2-3, with D possibly being TRBD2 (5 bases). CDR3 length: 15 residues. The V end was cut by 2 bases, the J end by 1 base, with 10 bases between. Germline CDR1 and CDR2: MNHEY and SMNVEV (reference sequence).

V usage is TRBV5-6 and J usage is TRBJ2-7; D could derive from TRBD1 or TRBD2 (6 bases each). V was trimmed by 4 bases and J by 2 bases, leaving 10 bases between them. Germline V gives CDR1 SGHDT, CDR2 YYEEEE. There are 13 residues in the CDR3. The CDR3 DNA follows: TGTGCCAGCAGCCCGAGGGGGGCCTACGAGCAGTACTTC. Its protein product is CASSPRGAYEQYF.

With respect to this clone: This sample also contains other DNA sequences that code for the same CDR3. The CDR3 region is CAWSVRQANYGYTF. In nucleotides, the CDR3 is TGTGCCTGGAGTGTACGGCAGGCGAACTATGGCTACACCTTC. The rearrangement uses TRBV30 and TRBJ1-2; D remains unclear. The CDR3 is 14 amino acids. The V and J ends lost 0 bases and 2 bases respectively, with 10 bases between them. Germline V gene lookup returns CDR1 GTSNPN and CDR2 SVGIG (reference sequence). Full variable domain (outside the CDR3, taken from reference TRBV30 and TRBJ1-2): SQTIHQWPATLVQPVGSPLSLECTVEGTSNPNLYWYRQAAGRGLQLLFYSVGIGQISSEVPQNLSASRPQDRQFILSSKKLLLSDSGFYLCAWSVRQANYGYTFGSGTRLTVV.

This chain uses TRBV7-2 with TRBJ2-5; no clear D. The CDR3 sequence is 13 residues long. Looked up from germline, CDR1 is SGHTA and CDR2 is FQGNSA. The V end lost 3 bases, the J end lost 0 bases, and 5 bases lay between the germline ends. The CDR3 is CASSFGYQETQYF. The CDR3 DNA reads as TGTGCCAGCAGCTTTGGATACCAAGAGACCCAGTACTTC.